This paragraph reports one T cell receptor beta chain. Its matching antigen is unknown. The data stem from a study of HIV-infected patients and healthy controls. Findings of the study overall: Significant mean usage differences between HIV-infected patients and controls involved eight alpha and eight beta V genes. In healthy controls, MAIT alpha CDR3s were common; in HIV+ repertoires, severely depleted.

The repertoire came from unfractionated whole blood and reflected all unsorted peripheral T cells. RNA came from under 3 ml of peripheral blood. cDNA was made from approximately 500 ng RNA using alpha and beta constant primers. Using multiplexing indices, alpha and beta chain libraries were generated apart by chain-specific third strand synthesis. A single primer pair per chain amplified all rearrangements, with per-molecule barcodes. TCRdb passed the 5' RACE reads through MiXCR, listing each CDR3 protein once. The table lists some 17,000 distinct CDR3 sequences, roughly 9.1% of them singletons. The receptor's source is an adult in good health. The sample was blood.

CDR3 protein: CASSFIPGAGEETDTQYF. The CDR3 DNA sequence: TGTGCCAGCAGCTTTATTCCCGGAGCGGGAGAAGAGACAGATACGCAGTATTTT. The chain couples TRBV5-5 to TRBJ2-3, with 8 bases matching TRBD2. V trimming: 2 bases; J trimming: 3 bases; junction bases outside the gene matches: 14. Looked up from germline, CDR1 is SGHKS and CDR2 is YYEKEE (reference sequence). This CDR3 comprises 18 residues.